Below, 10 T cell receptor beta chains from the same sample are listed, as sequenced in a study of radiation and T cells in renal cell carcinoma. Some clones are missing from TCRdb's copy, which holds only in-frame ones; the method was immunoSEQ multiplex PCR. The sample shows 130,000 to 150,000 clones, about 86% of them seen only once. This sample's time point: blood 4 weeks post-SBRT, at nephrectomy. Treatment of the sample: 15 Gy SBRT to primary tumor, nephrectomy 4 weeks later. The specimen was blood, collected from a patient whose treatment included radiotherapy and nephrectomy. These receptors were obtained from a woman aged 45-59 years with renal cell carcinoma.

The gene calls are TRBV27 and TRBJ1-2; the match to TRBD1 covers 7 bases. CDR1 is MNHEY, CDR2 SMNVEV, per germline (reference sequence). The CDR3 loop spans 15 amino acids. The J segment lost 8 bases and the V segment lost 4 bases, leaving 13 bases of the junction unmatched. Here the CDR3 DNA reads TGTGCCAGCAGTTCCACATACTCAGGGACAGCGGGCTACACCTTC. As protein: CASSSTYSGTAGYTF.

This clone appeared a single time. This chain links TRBV28 with TRBJ2-7; D is possibly TRBD1 (5 bases). Germline CDR1 MDHEN, CDR2 SYDVKM. This CDR3 region has 12 residues. The ends were cut back, 5 bases at V and 2 bases at J, with 7 bases in the middle. CDR3 bases: TGTGCCAGCAGTACAGGAGCCTACGAGCAGTACTTC. Its translation: CASSTGAYEQYF.

The chain carries TRBV5-6 and TRBJ1-1, with TRBD1 as a possible D gene (5 bases). V was pared by 2 bases and J by 1 base, with 9 bases between. The germline V gene encodes CDR1 SGHDT and CDR2 YYEEEE. CDR3 length: 14 residues. The CDR3 loop is CASSLPGANTEAFF. The CDR3 region has the DNA TGTGCCAGCAGCTTACCTGGGGCGAACACTGAAGCTTTCTTT.

The chain joins TRBV7-7 to TRBJ2-3; D is perhaps TRBD1 (5 bases). The CDR3 is made up of 13 amino acids. Per germline, CDR1 SSHAT and CDR2 FNYEAQ (reference sequence). Trimming shortened V by 5 bases and J by 8 bases, and 14 bases separated the two germline ends. CDR3 nucleotide sequence: TGTGCCAGCAGCCCCCTTCCGGACACTACGCAGTATTTT. Protein: CASSPLPDTTQYF.

The rearrangement uses TRBV10-3 and TRBJ1-5, with no clear D. From germline, CDR1 is ENHRY and CDR2 SYGVKD. Trimming removed 6 bases from V and 0 bases from J, with 6 bases in between. There are 13 residues in the CDR3. CDR3 protein: CAIRGHSNQPQHF. CDR3 coding DNA: TGTGCCATCAGGGGCCATAGCAATCAGCCCCAGCATTTT.

A single count supports this clone. The chain has TRBV15 and TRBJ2-7; 11 nucleotides align to TRBD2. J gave up 4 bases and V 5 bases, and 13 bases lay outside the gene matches. Germline assignment: CDR1 LNHNV and CDR2 YYDKDF (reference sequence). The CDR3 totals 17 residues. The CDR3: CATSFRTGASGRYEQYF. DNA of the CDR3: TGTGCCACCAGCTTCCGTACAGGGGCTAGCGGGAGGTACGAGCAGTACTTC. Together with reference TRBV15 and TRBJ2-7, the CDR3 gives the full variable domain: DAMVIQNPRYQVTQFGKPVTLSCSQTLNHNVMYWYQQKSSQAPKLLFHYYDKDFNNEADTPDNFQSRRPNTSFCFLDIRSPGLGDTAMYLCATSFRTGASGRYEQYFGPGTRLTVT.

The chain combines TRBV7-9 with TRBJ1-2; D unresolved. The CDR3 runs 11 residues. The V and J ends lost 3 bases and 4 bases respectively, with 3 bases between them. CDR1 is SEHNR, CDR2 FQNEAQ, per germline (reference sequence). CDR3: CASSLTYGYTF. The CDR3 region has the DNA TGTGCCAGCAGCTTGACCTATGGCTACACCTTC.

The V and J genes are TRBV19 and TRBJ1-2; no definite D call. The CDR3 sequence is 12 residues long. CDR1 LNHDA and CDR2 SQIVND come from the germline V gene (reference sequence). V lost 3 bases, J lost 3 bases, and 5 bases lay in between. CDR3 loop: CASSISDYGYTF. Written as DNA, the CDR3 is TGTGCCAGTAGTATCTCCGACTATGGCTACACCTTC.

J is TRBJ1-1 and V is TRBV5-1; D ambiguous. Germline V gives CDR1 SGHRS, CDR2 YFSETQ. This CDR3 comprises 14 residues. Trimming left V 1 base short and J 0 bases short, with 7 bases between. The CDR3 coding sequence is TGCGCCAGCAGCTTGACAGCAATGAACACTGAAGCTTTCTTT. It encodes CASSLTAMNTEAFF.

This clone was observed a single time. This chain connects TRBV5-6 to TRBJ1-1; D remains unclear. From germline, CDR1 is SGHDT and CDR2 YYEEEE. V lost 2 bases and J lost 4, with 15 bases in between. The CDR3 has 15 residues. The DNA for the CDR3 is TGTGCCAGCAGCTTCGCGGGTCGGCAGTTCACTGAAGCTTTCTTT. This gives the protein CASSFAGRQFTEAFF.